This T cell receptor beta chain stems from a study of Ad26.COV2.S vaccination and SARS-CoV-2 variants. For the study at large: Enrollment placed the donor in the COV1001 Ad26.COV2.S trial arm. Intramuscular Ad26.COV2.S doses were given once or twice, 56 days apart.

The CDR3 is 15 residues long. Germline V gene sequence: CDR1 SEHNR, CDR2 FQNEAQ (reference sequence). V was shortened by 4 bases and J by 0 bases, with 11 bases between the two germline ends. In regard to this clone: The antigen remains unidentified.

Assay: immunoSEQ multiplex PCR; the TCRdb copy retains only in-frame clones and omits some. There are roughly 700,000 clones in the sample; around 90% occur only once, and 1.5% lies in the top ten. The sample's treatment: roughly 20 received Ad26.COV2.S at low or high dose, single or two shots; roughly five received placebo; per-sample allocation not given. The samples date from day 63 after the first vaccine or placebo injection. General observations from the study: It was found that vaccine and placebo recipients had similar non-spike TCR breadth. Post-vaccination spike-specific CD8+ and CD4+ T cell responses reportedly had substantial breadth.

This sequence was found in a person between 18 and 60 years old who received the Ad26.COV2.S COVID-19 vaccine or a placebo. This chain connects TRBV7-9 to TRBJ2-3; possibly TRBD1 for D (5 bases). Here the sequenced sample was peripheral blood, taken in a trial of Ad26.COV2.S vaccine versus placebo. CDR3 in amino acids: CASSYQGTSTDTQYF. In DNA, the CDR3 is TGTGCCAGCAGCTACCAGGGTACTAGCACAGATACGCAGTATTTT.